Below, one T cell receptor beta chain is given with its context. Its antigen is currently unknown. The data derive from a study of cytomegalovirus exposure and HLA in healthy donors. The V gene lost 0 bases and the J gene lost 6 bases, with 17 bases spanning the gap. CDR3 size: 16 residues. Per the germline V gene, CDR1 is LNHNV and CDR2 is YYDKDF (reference sequence). The PCR had 60 Vbeta and 13 Jbeta primers. Using immunoSEQ multiplex PCR, the repertoire was profiled, and TCRdb retains in-frame clones only, with some absent. The sample has around 150,000 clones; around 81% are singletons. Study observations and caveats: Later work found that TCR association rates differed between HLA loci; DRB1 had the most and HLA-C the fewest.

The rearrangement links TRBV15 to TRBJ1-2, with D tentatively TRBD1 (6 bases). The sequence was collected from a male donor in good health and CMV-seronegative. Sequenced: PBMCs. This chain's CDR3 is CATSRDLQGRGNGYTF. The CDR3 bases are TGTGCCACCAGCAGAGATCTCCAGGGCAGGGGAAATGGCTACACCTTC. Filled out from reference TRBV15 and TRBJ1-2, the complete variable domain reads DAMVIQNPRYQVTQFGKPVTLSCSQTLNHNVMYWYQQKSSQAPKLLFHYYDKDFNNEADTPDNFQSRRPNTSFCFLDIRSPGLGDTAMYLCATSRDLQGRGNGYTFGSGTRLTVV.